Shown below are 8 T cell receptor beta chains from a single sample sequenced in a study of graft-versus-host responses after intestinal transplantation. Produced via immunoSEQ multiplex PCR; TCRdb's table is partial and in-frame only. Altogether 80,000 to 95,000 clones are present, about nine tenths being singletons, with the ten largest covering around 0.3%. For these TCRs, the target antigens are not known. The sequenced sample was unstimulated CD4+ T cells sorted from spleen or lymph node cells, obtained before transplant. These receptors came from a human donor who was the organ donor for an intestinal transplant.

This chain joins TRBV5-1 and TRBJ2-3; tentative D call: TRBD1 (6 bases). This CDR3 contains 16 residues. Germline values: CDR1 SGHRS, CDR2 YFSETQ. Trimming left V 1 base short and J 2 bases short, with 14 bases between. Here the CDR3 reads CASSLPRDINTDTQYF. In DNA form, the CDR3 reads TGCGCCAGCAGCTTGCCTCGGGACATCAACACAGATACGCAGTATTTT.

V is TRBV5-4 and J is TRBJ2-7; the match to TRBD1 covers 12 bases. Germline V CDR1 and CDR2: SGHNT, YYREEE (reference sequence). V lost 4 bases and J lost 10; bases outside the gene matches: 6. CDR3 length equals 13 residues. The CDR3 coding sequence is TGTGCCAGCAGCGGTCCGGGACAGGGGGCCCAGTACTTC. Translating gives CASSGPGQGAQYF. Together with reference TRBV5-4 and TRBJ2-7, the CDR3 gives the full variable domain: ETGVTQSPTHLIKTRGQQVTLRCSSQSGHNTVSWYQQALGQGPQFIFQYYREEENGRGNFPPRFSGLQFPNYSSELNVNALELDDSALYLCASSGPGQGAQYFGPGTRLTVT.

The chain employs TRBV28 and TRBJ1-1, with D possibly TRBD1 on 5 matching bases. Germline loops: CDR1 MDHEN, CDR2 SYDVKM. The germline V and J ends were trimmed by 4 bases and 7 bases, with 10 bases remaining between them. This CDR3 spans 12 amino acids. Here the CDR3 reads CASSSGYGEAFF. For the CDR3, the DNA is TGTGCCAGCAGTTCAGGGTACGGTGAAGCTTTCTTT.

V and J are TRBV5-1 and TRBJ2-1, with 12 bases fitting TRBD2. V shed 5 bases, J shed 2 bases, and the junction held 5 bases outside the gene matches. Germline V gives CDR1 SGHRS, CDR2 YFSETQ. The CDR3 covers 16 residues. In nucleotides, the CDR3 is TGCGCCAGCAGTTATTGGACTAGCGGGACCTACAATGAGCAGTTCTTC. Residues: CASSYWTSGTYNEQFF.

The J gene is TRBJ2-3, the V gene TRBV6-1; 7 positions agree with TRBD2. J lost 6 bases, V lost 2 bases, and 5 bases had no gene match. Germline V CDR1 and CDR2: MNHNS, SASEGT. This CDR3 region has 14 residues. CDR3 sequence (DNA): TGTGCCAGCAGTGAACTACCCGGGAGGGATACGCAGTATTTT. Its translation: CASSELPGRDTQYF.

The chain recombines TRBV28 with TRBJ2-1, with 14 bases matching TRBD2. With V trimmed by 7 bases and J by 2 bases, 7 bases remained unmatched. CDR3 length: 17 amino acids. The germline gives CDR1 MDHEN, CDR2 SYDVKM. CDR3 protein: CASKGTSGSRTYNEQFF. The CDR3 bases are TGTGCCAGCAAAGGGACTAGCGGGAGTAGGACCTACAATGAGCAGTTCTTC.

This clone was detected only once. V and J are TRBV5-1 and TRBJ1-2, with TRBD1 identical over 7 bases. CDR1 SGHRS and CDR2 YFSETQ come from the germline V gene. The CDR3 loop spans 17 amino acids. J was trimmed by 4 bases and V by 4 bases; bases with no gene match: 16. The CDR3 is CASSHIGGGEGSYGYTF. CDR3 DNA sequence: TGCGCCAGCAGCCATATAGGAGGGGGCGAAGGGAGCTATGGCTACACCTTC.

This rearrangement joins TRBV5-1 to TRBJ1-4; 7 bases are shared with TRBD1. V lost 2 bases, J lost 1 base, and 5 bases stayed unmatched. The germline CDR1 and CDR2 sequences are SGHRS and YFSETQ. The CDR3 covers 16 residues. The CDR3 loop reads CASSLLTGVTNEKLFF. In nucleotides, the CDR3 is TGCGCCAGCAGCTTACTCACAGGGGTAACTAATGAAAAACTGTTTTTT.